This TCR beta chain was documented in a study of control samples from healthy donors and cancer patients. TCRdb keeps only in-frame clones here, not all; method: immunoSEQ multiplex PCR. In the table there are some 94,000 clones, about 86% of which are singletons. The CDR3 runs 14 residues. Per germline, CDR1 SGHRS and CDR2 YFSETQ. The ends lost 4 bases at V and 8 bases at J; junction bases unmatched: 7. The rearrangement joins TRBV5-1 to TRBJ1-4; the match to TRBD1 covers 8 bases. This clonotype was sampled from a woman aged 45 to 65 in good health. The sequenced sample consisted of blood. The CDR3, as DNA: TGCGCCAGCAGCCTCGGACAGGGTAAAGAAAAACTGTTTTTT. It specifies CASSLGQGKEKLFF.